Following are 15 T cell receptor beta chains from one sample sequenced in a study of CD8 T cells in ankylosing spondylitis. MiXCR was run by TCRdb on the 5' RACE reads, yielding one entry per CDR3 protein. The sample has about 140,000 distinct CDR3 sequences, about an eighth seen once. Material: blood, either unsorted or a sorted T cell fraction (not recorded which). The receptors shown here come from a female donor with ankylosing spondylitis or in good health (not recorded which).

Turning to this clonotype: A much larger clone differs from this one at a single base, so this may be a read error. This chain connects TRBV30 to TRBJ1-5; 9 positions match TRBD1. The CDR3 length is 14 residues. Germline CDR1 and CDR2: GTSNPN and SVGIG (reference sequence). Here the CDR3 DNA reads TGTGCCTGGACACAGGGGGCGAGCAATCAGCCCCAGCCTTTT. Its protein product is CAWTQGASNQPQPF.

This clonotype was counted at least ten times. The chain joins TRBV7-2 to TRBJ2-2; TRBD1 matches 7 bases. Germline V gene lookup returns CDR1 SGHTA and CDR2 FQGNSA. This CDR3 spans 13 amino acids. J was trimmed by 6 bases and V by 2 bases; bases with no gene match: 0. As DNA, the CDR3 is TGTGCCAGCAGCTTACAGGGGGCCGGGGAGCTGTTTTTT. It encodes CASSLQGAGELFF.

This clonotype was seen only a few times. The chain joins TRBV5-4 to TRBJ2-1; the D gene is possibly TRBD2 (7 bases). Trimming stripped 2 bases from V and 4 bases from J, with 13 bases between. This CDR3 spans 15 amino acids. CDR1 and CDR2 from the germline V gene are SGHNT and YYREEE (reference sequence). CDR3 DNA: TGTGCCAGCAGCTTTAAGGGGGGGCCTTACAATGAGCAGTTCTTC. It is translated as CASSFKGGPYNEQFF.

The gene calls are TRBV5-6 and TRBJ1-2; D is uncertain. The CDR3 covers 12 residues. Trimming cost V 4 bases and J 5 bases, with 9 bases left between them. From germline, CDR1 is SGHDT and CDR2 YYEEEE. CDR3 in amino acids: CASSARDYGYTF. DNA of the CDR3: TGTGCCAGCAGCGCGAGGGATTATGGCTACACCTTC.

This clonotype was seen repeatedly, ten times or more. The rearrangement uses TRBV5-1 and TRBJ2-1; no reliable D call. The CDR3 consists of 15 residues. Trimming shortened V by 0 bases and J by 8 bases, and 15 bases separated the two germline ends. Germline V gene lookup returns CDR1 SGHRS and CDR2 YFSETQ. The CDR3 reads CASSLVLSTQDEQFF. The DNA of the CDR3 is TGCGCCAGCAGCTTGGTATTGAGCACTCAGGATGAGCAGTTCTTC.

The rearrangement links TRBV7-2 to TRBJ2-3, with a tentative D call TRBD1 (6 bases). The CDR3 is made up of 13 amino acids. V gave up 3 bases and J gave up 6 bases, with 10 bases separating them. CDR1 is SGHTA and CDR2 is FQGNSA in the germline V gene. The CDR3 nucleotides are TGTGCCAGCAGCTTGGTCCAGGGGGATACGCAGTATTTT. Its translation is CASSLVQGDTQYF.

In its sample, this clonotype was seen many times. The chain is built from TRBV27 and TRBJ1-6, with D unclear. V was clipped by 4 bases and J by 0 bases, with 13 bases between them. CDR1 is MNHEY and CDR2 is SMNVEV in the germline V gene (reference sequence). CDR3 length: 17 amino acids. The CDR3, as DNA: TGTGCCAGCAGTTCCCCGGTGGGGAGCTCCTATAATTCACCCCTCCACTTT. Encoded protein: CASSSPVGSSYNSPLHF.

This clonotype was recorded at least ten times. The chain joins TRBV11-2 to TRBJ2-2, with 7 bases matching TRBD2. Germline values: CDR1 SGHAT, CDR2 FQNNGV. V lost 3 bases and J lost 2; bases outside the gene matches: 9. The CDR3 spans 17 residues. This CDR3 is CASSFGGGPRNTGELFF. Written as DNA, the CDR3 is TGTGCCAGCAGCTTTGGGGGAGGGCCTAGAAACACCGGGGAGCTGTTTTTT.

Ten or more counts support this clonotype. J is TRBJ2-3 and V is TRBV7-2, with 8 bases that match TRBD2. The germline gives CDR1 SGHTA, CDR2 FQGNSA. Trimming took 4 bases from V and 0 from J; bases not matched to a gene: 6. The CDR3 consists of 16 residues. DNA of the CDR3: TGTGCCAGCAGCTCGAGACTAGCGCTGAGCACAGATACGCAGTATTTT. Translated, it gives CASSSRLALSTDTQYF.

Details on this clonotype: A clone one base away is much larger, so this may be a read error. The chain couples TRBV20-1 to TRBJ2-7; weak D call: TRBD1 (6 bases). Trimming shortened V by 5 bases and J by 7 bases, and 18 bases separated the two germline ends. This CDR3 region has 13 residues. The germline V gene encodes CDR1 DFQATT and CDR2 SNEGSKA (reference sequence). The CDR3 reads CSASGSSRGEQYF. Here the CDR3 DNA reads TGCAGTGCTTCGGGATCGTCTAGGGGGGAGCAGTACTTC.

This clonotype was detected a few times. A much larger clone lies one base from this, so it may be a read error. V usage is TRBV20-1 and J usage is TRBJ2-7; D is ambiguous. The CDR3 covers 14 residues. The V gene's germline CDR1 is DFQATT and CDR2 SNEGSKA (reference sequence). The CDR3 DNA reads TGCAGTGCTAGTTGGCCACAGATCAACTACGAGCAGTCCTTC. Protein product: CSASWPQINYEQSF.

Ten or more counts support this clonotype. The rearrangement uses TRBV5-1 and TRBJ1-2; 7 nucleotides align to TRBD1. The V and J ends lost 4 bases and 8 bases, in that order; junction bases with no gene match: 17. Germline values: CDR1 SGHRS, CDR2 YFSETQ. The CDR3 extends over 16 amino acids. The CDR3 bases are TGCGCCAGCAGCGGCAGACAGGGTAGTTTTTCGGTCGGCTACACCTTC. Translation gives CASSGRQGSFSVGYTF. The full variable domain, rest sourced from reference TRBV5-1 and TRBJ1-2, is KAGVTQTPRYLIKTRGQQVTLSCSPISGHRSVSWYQQTPGQGLQFLFEYFSETQRNKGNFPGRFSGRQFSNSRSEMNVSTLELGDSALYLCASSGRQGSFSVGYTFGSGTRLTVV.

This clonotype was counted at least ten times. This chain links TRBV7-3 with TRBJ2-3; a weak D match, TRBD1 (6 bases). The CDR3 consists of 15 residues. V dropped 2 bases and J dropped 3 bases, with 12 bases sitting between them. The germline V gene has CDR1 SGHTA and CDR2 FQGTGA. As DNA, the CDR3 is TGTGCCAGCAGCTTATTAGGGGGTGGGACAGATACGCAGTATTTT. Its protein is CASSLLGGGTDTQYF.

At least ten counts were recorded for this clonotype. The V and J genes are TRBV15 and TRBJ1-2; D not resolved. V was cut by 6 bases and J by 8 bases, with 16 bases left in between. Germline CDR1 and CDR2: LNHNV and YYDKDF (reference sequence). This CDR3 contains 13 residues. CDR3: CATRSGGRTGYTF. CDR3 DNA sequence: TGTGCCACCAGAAGTGGTGGGAGGACGGGCTACACCTTC.

This clonotype occurred many times. The V and J genes are TRBV7-2 and TRBJ2-1; tentatively, D is TRBD2 (5 bases). The CDR3 covers 12 residues. The germline gives CDR1 SGHTA, CDR2 FQGNSA. The V and J ends lost 5 bases and 11 bases respectively, with 13 bases between them. CDR3 bases: TGTGCCAGCAGCCCCGGACTTAACCAGCAGTTCTTC. It codes for CASSPGLNQQFF. The variable domain in full, with the rest retrieved from reference TRBV7-2 and TRBJ2-1, is GAGVSQSPSNKVTEKGKDVELRCDPISGHTALYWYRQSLGQGLEFLIYFQGNSAPDKSGLPSDRFSAERTGGSVSTLTIQRTQQEDSAVYLCASSPGLNQQFFGPGTRLTVL.